The clone carrying this T cell receptor beta chain was seen more than once but under ten times. This sample is drawn from a study of blood T cells in healthy people across ages. V lost 8 bases and J 5 bases, leaving 18 bases between the germline ends. The CDR3 consists of 15 residues. A J-beta primer mix and a sample-barcoded 5' primer were used in a second PCR of about 7 to 12 cycles. A single record per CDR3 protein comes from TCRdb applying MiXCR to the 5' RACE reads. The sample has 600,000 to 800,000 distinct CDR3 sequences, approximately 21% seen once. Caucasian, healthy and from Russia, the donors were aged between about 6 and 90. Samples each had at least 5.5 micrograms of total RNA extracted.

V usage is TRBV12-3 or TRBV12-4 and J usage is TRBJ2-2; D tentatively fits TRBD1 or TRBD2 (6 bases each). The receptor comes from a man between 65 and 85 years old in good health. The sequencing sample was made of blood. The CDR3 loop is CASSLGGSYTGELFF. CDR3 nucleotides: TGTGCCAGCTCCTTAGGGGGGAGCTATACCGGGGAGCTGTTTTTT.